These 3 T cell receptor beta chains were sequenced from one sample in a study of spatial heterogeneity in lung cancer. Study-wide points: One measure, the expanded intratumoral alpha and beta TCR count, tracked tumor mutation counts.

TCRdb fed the 5' RACE reads into MiXCR, producing one record per CDR3 protein. The sample includes approximately 13,000 distinct CDR3 sequences, 4.5% to 5.5% of them seen just once. Time point: sample taken at primary tumor resection. These receptors' targets are unknown. The input for sequencing was lung tumor tissue, taken at surgery. Every receptor here comes from a male donor with early-stage non-small cell lung cancer.

By its share, this clonotype is medium-sized. Because the library targeted alpha chains, this beta chain is an off-target read whose size means little. The V and J genes are TRBV6-5 and TRBJ2-7; no definite D call. CDR1 and CDR2 (germline): MNHEY, SVGAGI. The CDR3 is 16 amino acids. The V gene lost 4 bases and the J gene lost 3 bases, with 19 bases spanning the gap. The DNA of the CDR3 is TGTGCCAGCAGTTCCCGGCACCGGGCAGGAGTCTACGAGCAGTACTTC. Translated: CASSSRHRAGVYEQYF.

There are many counts of this clonotype. This beta chain was picked up by a library intended for alpha chains and is off target, so its count carries little meaning. V usage is TRBV7-2 and J usage is TRBJ1-4, with 10 bases fitting TRBD1. Germline assignment: CDR1 SGHTA and CDR2 FQGNSA. Unmatched junction bases numbered 7, after V lost 4 bases and J lost 8 bases. This CDR3 contains 15 residues. The CDR3, as DNA: TGTGCCAGCAGCTCCGGGACAGGGGTTCGAGAAAAACTGTTTTTT. It is translated as CASSSGTGVREKLFF.

The sample holds a few counts of this clonotype. The size of this beta chain means little, since it is a stray read in a library made for alpha chains. The chain couples TRBV6-4 to TRBJ2-2, with 10 bases lining up with TRBD1. J lost 7 bases, V lost 0 bases, and 5 bases had no gene match. Germline loops: CDR1 MRHNA, CDR2 SNTAGT. The CDR3 covers 16 residues. The chain's CDR3 is CASSDSTGQGIGELFF. For the CDR3, the DNA is TGTGCCAGCAGTGACTCGACGGGACAGGGGATCGGGGAGCTGTTTTTT.